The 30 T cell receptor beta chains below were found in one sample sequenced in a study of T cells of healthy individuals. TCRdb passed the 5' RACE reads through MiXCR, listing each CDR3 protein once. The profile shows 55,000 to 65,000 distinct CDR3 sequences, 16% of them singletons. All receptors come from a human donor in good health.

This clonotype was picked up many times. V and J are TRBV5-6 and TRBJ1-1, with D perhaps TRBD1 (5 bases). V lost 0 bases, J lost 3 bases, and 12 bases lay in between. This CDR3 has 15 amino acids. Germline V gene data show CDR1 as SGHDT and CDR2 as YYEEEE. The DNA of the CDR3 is TGTGCCAGCAGCTTGGCCCTTGGGGCGTACACTGAAGCTTTCTTT. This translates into CASSLALGAYTEAFF.

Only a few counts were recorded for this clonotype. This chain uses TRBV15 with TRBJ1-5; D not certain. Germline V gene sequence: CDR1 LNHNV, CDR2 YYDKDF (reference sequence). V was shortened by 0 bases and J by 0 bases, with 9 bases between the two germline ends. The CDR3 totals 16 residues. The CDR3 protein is CATSRESYHSNQPQHF. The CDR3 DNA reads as TGTGCCACCAGCAGAGAGTCTTACCATAGCAATCAGCCCCAGCATTTT.

CDR3 protein: CASSLSSPNEQFF. As DNA, the CDR3 is TGTGCCAGCAGTTTATCCTCACCGAATGAGCAGTTCTTC. The V gene is TRBV27, the J gene TRBJ2-1; no definite D call. The ends were cut back, 0 bases at V and 7 bases at J, with 7 bases in the middle. The CDR3 is 13 amino acids. Germline values: CDR1 MNHEY, CDR2 SMNVEV (reference sequence).

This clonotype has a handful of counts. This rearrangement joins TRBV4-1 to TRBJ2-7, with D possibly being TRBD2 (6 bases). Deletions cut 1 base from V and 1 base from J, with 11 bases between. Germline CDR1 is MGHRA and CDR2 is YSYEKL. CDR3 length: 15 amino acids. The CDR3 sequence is CASSQGGRTSYEQYF. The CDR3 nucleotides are TGCGCCAGCAGCCAAGGAGGGAGGACGTCCTACGAGCAGTACTTC.

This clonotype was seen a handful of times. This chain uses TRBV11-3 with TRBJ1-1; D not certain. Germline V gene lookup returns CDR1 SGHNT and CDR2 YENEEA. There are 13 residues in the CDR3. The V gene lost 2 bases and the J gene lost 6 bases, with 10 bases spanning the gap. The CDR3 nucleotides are TGTGCCAGCAGCTTATCGGTTGAAGCTGAAGCTTTCTTT. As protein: CASSLSVEAEAFF. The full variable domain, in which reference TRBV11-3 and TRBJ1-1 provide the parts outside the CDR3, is EAGVVQSPRYKIIEKKQPVAFWCNPISGHNTLYWYLQNLGQGPELLIRYENEEAVDDSQLPKDRFSAERLKGVDSTLKIQPAELGDSAVYLCASSLSVEAEAFFGQGTRLTVV.

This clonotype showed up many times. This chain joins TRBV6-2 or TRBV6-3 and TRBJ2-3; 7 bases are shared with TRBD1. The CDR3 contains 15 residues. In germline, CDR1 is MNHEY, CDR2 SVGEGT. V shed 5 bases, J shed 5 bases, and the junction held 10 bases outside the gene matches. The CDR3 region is CASSQSQGYGDTQYF. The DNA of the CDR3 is TGTGCCAGCAGTCAATCACAGGGGTATGGAGATACGCAGTATTTT.

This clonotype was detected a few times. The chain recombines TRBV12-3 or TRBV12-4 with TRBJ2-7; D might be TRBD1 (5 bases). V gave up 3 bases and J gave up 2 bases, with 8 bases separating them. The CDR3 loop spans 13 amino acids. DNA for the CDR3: TGTGCCAGCAGTTTGGGCAGGGCCTACGAGCAGTACTTC. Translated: CASSLGRAYEQYF.

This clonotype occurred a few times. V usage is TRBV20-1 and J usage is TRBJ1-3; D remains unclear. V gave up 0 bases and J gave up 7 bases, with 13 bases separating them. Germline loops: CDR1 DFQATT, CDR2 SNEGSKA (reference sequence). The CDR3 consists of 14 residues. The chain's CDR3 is CSARDSGSANTIYF. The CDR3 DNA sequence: TGCAGTGCTAGAGATTCGGGGAGTGCGAACACCATATATTTT.

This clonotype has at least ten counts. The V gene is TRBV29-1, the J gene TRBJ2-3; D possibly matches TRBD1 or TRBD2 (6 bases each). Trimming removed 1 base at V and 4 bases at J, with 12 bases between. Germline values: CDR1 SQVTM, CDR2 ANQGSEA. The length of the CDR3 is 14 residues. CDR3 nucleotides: TGCAGCGTTGAAGTTCGGGGGCTCGCAGATACGCAGTATTTT. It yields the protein CSVEVRGLADTQYF.

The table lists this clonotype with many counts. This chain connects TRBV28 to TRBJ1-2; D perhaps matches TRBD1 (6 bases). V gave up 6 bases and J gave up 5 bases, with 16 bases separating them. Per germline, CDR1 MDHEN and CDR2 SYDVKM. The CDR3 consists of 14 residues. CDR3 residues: CASSSSGVGYGYTF. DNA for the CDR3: TGTGCCAGCAGCTCATCAGGGGTTGGGTATGGCTACACCTTC.

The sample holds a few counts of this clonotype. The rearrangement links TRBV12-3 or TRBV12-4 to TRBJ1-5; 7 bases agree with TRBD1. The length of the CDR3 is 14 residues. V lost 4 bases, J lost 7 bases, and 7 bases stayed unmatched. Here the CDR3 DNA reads TGTGCCAGCAGTTGGACAGGTGGGGGACAGCCCCAGCATTTT. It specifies CASSWTGGGQPQHF.

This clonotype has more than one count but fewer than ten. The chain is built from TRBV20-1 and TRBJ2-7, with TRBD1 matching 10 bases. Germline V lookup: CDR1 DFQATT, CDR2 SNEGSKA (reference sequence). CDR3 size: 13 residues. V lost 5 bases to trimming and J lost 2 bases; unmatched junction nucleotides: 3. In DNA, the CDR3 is TGCAGTGCTTCCGGGACAGGGGCCTACGAGCAGTACTTC. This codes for CSASGTGAYEQYF.

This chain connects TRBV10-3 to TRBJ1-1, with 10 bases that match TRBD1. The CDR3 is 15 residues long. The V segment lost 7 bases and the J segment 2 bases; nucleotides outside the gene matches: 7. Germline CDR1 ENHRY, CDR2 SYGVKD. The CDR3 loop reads CAIMNRDRGNTEAFF. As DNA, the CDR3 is TGTGCCATCATGAACCGGGACAGGGGAAACACTGAAGCTTTCTTT.

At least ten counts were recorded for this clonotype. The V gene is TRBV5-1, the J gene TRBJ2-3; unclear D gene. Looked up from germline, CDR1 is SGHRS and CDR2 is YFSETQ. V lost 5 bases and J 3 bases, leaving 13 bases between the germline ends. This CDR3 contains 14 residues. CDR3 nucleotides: TGCGCCAGCAGGAACTCTCGTAGTACAGATACGCAGTATTTT. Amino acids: CASRNSRSTDTQYF.

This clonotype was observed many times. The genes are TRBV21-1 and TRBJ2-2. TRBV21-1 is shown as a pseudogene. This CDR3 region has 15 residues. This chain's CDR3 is CASSKGMANTGELFF. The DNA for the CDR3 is TGTGCCAGCAGCAAAGGGATGGCGAACACCGGGGAGCTGTTTTTT.

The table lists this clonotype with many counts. The CDR3 bases are TGTGCCAGCAGCTTAGCAGCCCTGGGTTCATCCCTTTACGAGCAGTACTTC. Translated: CASSLAALGSSLYEQYF. The gene calls are TRBV7-9 and TRBJ2-7; D gene ambiguous. There are 17 residues in the CDR3. V was trimmed by 0 bases and J by 4 bases, leaving 19 bases between them. From germline, CDR1 is SEHNR and CDR2 FQNEAQ (reference sequence). Using reference TRBV7-9 and TRBJ2-7 for the parts outside the CDR3, the full variable domain is DTGVSQNPRHKITKRGQNVTFRCDPISEHNRLYWYRQTLGQGPEFLTYFQNEAQLEKSRLLSDRFSAERPKGSFSTLEIQRTEQGDSAMYLCASSLAALGSSLYEQYFGPGTRLTVT.

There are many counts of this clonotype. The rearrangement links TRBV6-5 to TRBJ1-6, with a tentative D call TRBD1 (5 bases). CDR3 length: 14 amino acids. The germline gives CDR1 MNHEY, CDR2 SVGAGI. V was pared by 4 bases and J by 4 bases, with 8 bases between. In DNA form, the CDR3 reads TGTGCCAGCAGTTCCCAGGGTTATAATTCACCCCTCCACTTT. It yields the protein CASSSQGYNSPLHF.

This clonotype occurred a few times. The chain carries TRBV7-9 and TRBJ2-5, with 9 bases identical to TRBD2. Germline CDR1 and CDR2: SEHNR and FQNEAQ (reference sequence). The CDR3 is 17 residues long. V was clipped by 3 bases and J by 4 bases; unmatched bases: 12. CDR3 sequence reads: CASSLLSSGVGGETQYF. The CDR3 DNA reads TGTGCCAGCAGCTTGTTATCTAGCGGGGTAGGGGGAGAGACCCAGTACTTC.

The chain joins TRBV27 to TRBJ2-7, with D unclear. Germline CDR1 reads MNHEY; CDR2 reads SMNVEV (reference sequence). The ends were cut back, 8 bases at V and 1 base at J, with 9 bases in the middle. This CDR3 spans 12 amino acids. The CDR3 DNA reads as TGTGCCAGCCTATCTACTTCCTACGAGCAGTACTTC. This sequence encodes CASLSTSYEQYF.

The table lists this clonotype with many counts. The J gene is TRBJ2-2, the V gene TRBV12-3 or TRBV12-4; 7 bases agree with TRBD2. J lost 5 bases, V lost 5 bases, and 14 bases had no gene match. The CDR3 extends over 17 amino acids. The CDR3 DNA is TGTGCCAGCAGTAACCCGGGGGGTAGGGTTGGAACCGGGGAGCTGTTTTTT. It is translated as CASSNPGGRVGTGELFF.

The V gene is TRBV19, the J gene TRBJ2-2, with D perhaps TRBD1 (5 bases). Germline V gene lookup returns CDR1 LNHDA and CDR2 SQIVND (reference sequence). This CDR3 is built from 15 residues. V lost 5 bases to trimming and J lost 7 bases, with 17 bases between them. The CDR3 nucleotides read TGTGCCAGTAGTTCTGCAGGGAACGAGGTCGGGGAGCTGTTTTTT. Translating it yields CASSSAGNEVGELFF. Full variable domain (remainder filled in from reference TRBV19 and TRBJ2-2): DGGITQSPKYLFRKEGQNVTLSCEQNLNHDAMYWYRQDPGQGLRLIYYSQIVNDFQKGDIAEGYSVSREKKESFPLTVTSAQKNPTAFYLCASSSAGNEVGELFFGEGSRLTVL.

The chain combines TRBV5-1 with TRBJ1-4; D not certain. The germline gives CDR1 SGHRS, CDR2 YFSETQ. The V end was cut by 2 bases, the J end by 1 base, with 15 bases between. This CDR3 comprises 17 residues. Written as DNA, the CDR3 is TGCGCCAGCAGCTTTGAGGTATCCGGGGAAACTAATGAAAAACTGTTTTTT. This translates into CASSFEVSGETNEKLFF.

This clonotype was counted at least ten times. CDR3 DNA sequence: TGTGCCAGCAGCCAAGAAGCAGAGCAGTTCTTC. Translated, it gives CASSQEAEQFF. The gene calls are TRBV4-2 and TRBJ2-1; no clear D gene. From germline, CDR1 is LGHNA and CDR2 YNFKEQ. With 0 bases removed from V and 10 bases from J, the gap between germline ends came to 4 bases. The CDR3 spans 11 residues.

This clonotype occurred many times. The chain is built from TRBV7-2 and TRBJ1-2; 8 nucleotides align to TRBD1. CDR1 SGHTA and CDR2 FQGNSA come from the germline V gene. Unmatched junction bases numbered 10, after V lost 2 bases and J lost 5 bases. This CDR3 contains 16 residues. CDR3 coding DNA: TGTGCCAGCAGCTTACAGAGCTCAGGGGGCGGTTATGGCTACACCTTC. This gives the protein CASSLQSSGGGYGYTF.

CDR3 bases: TGTGCCAGCAGCGGGACCCCACGACAAGAGACCCAGTACTTC. Its translation: CASSGTPRQETQYF. The rearrangement joins TRBV12-3 or TRBV12-4 to TRBJ2-5; either TRBD1 or TRBD2 may fit D (5 bases each). CDR3 size: 14 residues. V was pared by 6 bases and J by 2 bases, with 13 bases between.

This chain's CDR3 is CASSSLQVSHEQFF. In nucleotides, the CDR3 is TGCGCCAGCAGCTCCCTGCAGGTTTCCCATGAGCAGTTCTTC. This chain uses TRBV5-1 with TRBJ2-1; no clear D. CDR3 length equals 14 residues. Germline CDR1 SGHRS, CDR2 YFSETQ. V gave up 3 bases and J gave up 8 bases, with 15 bases separating them.

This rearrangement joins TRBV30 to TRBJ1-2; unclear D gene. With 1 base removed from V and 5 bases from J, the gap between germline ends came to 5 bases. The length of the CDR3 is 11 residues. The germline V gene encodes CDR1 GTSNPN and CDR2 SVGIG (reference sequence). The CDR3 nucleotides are TGTGCCTGGAGTGATACATATGGCTACACCTTC. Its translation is CAWSDTYGYTF.

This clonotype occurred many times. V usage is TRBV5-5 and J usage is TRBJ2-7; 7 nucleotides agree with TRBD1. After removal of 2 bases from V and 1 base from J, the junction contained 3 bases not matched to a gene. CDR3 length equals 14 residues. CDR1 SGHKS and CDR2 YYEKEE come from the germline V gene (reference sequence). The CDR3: CASSFAQGSYEQYF. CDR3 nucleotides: TGTGCCAGCAGCTTTGCACAGGGGTCCTACGAGCAGTACTTC.

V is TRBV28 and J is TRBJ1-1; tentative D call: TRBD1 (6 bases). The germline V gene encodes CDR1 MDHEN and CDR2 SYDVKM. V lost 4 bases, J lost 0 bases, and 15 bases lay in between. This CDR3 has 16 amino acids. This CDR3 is CASSSPIGQLNTEAFF. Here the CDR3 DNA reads TGTGCCAGCAGTTCCCCGATCGGACAGTTGAACACTGAAGCTTTCTTT.

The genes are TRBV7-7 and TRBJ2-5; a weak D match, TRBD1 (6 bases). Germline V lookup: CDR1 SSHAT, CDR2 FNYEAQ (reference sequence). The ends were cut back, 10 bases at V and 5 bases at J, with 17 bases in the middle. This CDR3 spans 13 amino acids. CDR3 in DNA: TGTGCCATCGGAGTGGGGGCTTGGGAGACCCAGTACTTC. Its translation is CAIGVGAWETQYF.